The present T cell receptor (beta chain) was sequenced within a study of blood T cell repertoires in COVID-19 (dated by TCRdb to 2020 to 2021). For the study in its entirety: Samples covering the acute and convalescent phases of COVID-19 were provided by collaborators in the United States, Italy and Spain. Nearly every sample came with metadata listing a de-identified subject ID, COVID-19 status, age in years and sex. The repertoires were made available in a free public database intended to serve as a resource for research on the immune response to SARS-CoV-2. HLA class I and class II types, where available, came from metadata supplied by the sample provider rather than from assay-based typing. The material from the prospective study consisted of cDNA or gDNA derived from T cells, B-cell-depleted T cells, or PBMCs. Deeply sampled blood TCRbeta repertoires from subjects exposed to, actively infected with, or recovered from COVID-19 were included in the dataset. Samples came from the ongoing ImmuneRACE study (first 160 participants) plus 1,254 subjects from 6 global collaborators. Beyond this particular receptor, the publication reports: How much clinical and demographic metadata was included differed by source and by participant, and the metadata was provided uncurated.

One collaborating source in Seattle enrolled patients during active infection and followed them longitudinally through the course of disease. Whole blood was collected in K2EDTA tubes by collaborating institutions according to the institutions' own protocols. Collaborator samples were shipped for TCRbeta analysis as frozen whole blood, isolated PBMCs, or DNA extracted from either sample type. TCRbeta CDR3 regions were amplified from genomic DNA by means of the immunoSEQ Assay, a bias-controlled multiplex PCR. As for the original processing: The number of nucleated cells in each sample was estimated from the amplification of reference gene primers within the assay. To quantify the absolute abundance of each unique TCRbeta CDR3 rearrangement, sequence reads were collapsed and filtered. For each sample, productive Simpson clonality was calculated as the square root of Simpson's diversity index over productive rearrangements. TCRdb took over this immuneACCESS table, retaining in-frame rearrangements with V and J assigned. Such tables are incomplete; in checked studies, under half of the missing clones stem from an unresolved V gene, and the remainder is unexplained. That table supplies the V and J calls and clone size; D and trimming were determined from the DNA. For this sample the table gives 390,000 or so clones, of which roughly 90% were detected only once. The top ten constitute approximately 3% of the sample.

With regard to this clone: This receptor's antigen is unknown. Base qualities are missing; no much larger clone stands one base away.

Taken from cysteine to phenylalanine, the CDR3 has 14 residues. Just the 42-base CDR3 DNA is kept, in frame starting at base 1. Trimming at the junction amounts to 4 bases on V and 4 bases on J, and the germline ends lie 12 bases apart. From a lookup of the germline V gene, CDR1 and CDR2 are MNHEY and SVGAGI. Sequenced material: peripheral blood. The sequence links TRBV6-5 to TRBJ2-3; a weak D assignment points to TRBD2 (5 bases agree). This TCR derives from a woman aged 25 to 39 with COVID-19, enrolled during active disease. The nucleotides are TGTGCCAGCAGTTCAAGATTGGAGGCAGATACGCAGTATTTT. This translates into CASSSRLEADTQYF.